This T cell receptor (beta chain) emerged from a study of blood T cells in healthy people across ages. In the study overall: Per every two T cells, about one barcoded beta molecule was captured by template switching.

About this clonotype: Its antigen is undetermined.

A second PCR of about 6 to 12 cycles used a sample-barcoded 5' primer and a J-beta primer mix. One entry per CDR3 protein, called by TCRdb with MiXCR from the 5' RACE reads. The sample includes 600,000 to 850,000 distinct CDR3 sequences, roughly 45% of them seen just once. V lost 2 bases, J lost 2 bases, and 15 bases lay in between. Germline-derived CDR1 and CDR2 are LGHNA and YNFKEQ. The CDR3 contains 16 residues. Overall study findings and caveats: Unsorted PBMCs blocked a conclusive comparison of naive and antigen-experienced cells.

The J gene is TRBJ2-5, the V gene TRBV4-2; the D gene is possibly TRBD2 (6 bases). Sequencing input: blood. The clonotype originates from a woman in her sixties or seventies in good health. The CDR3 protein is CASSQSGTSQQETQYF. The CDR3 coding sequence is TGTGCCAGCAGCCAATCCGGAACTAGCCAACAAGAGACCCAGTACTTC.